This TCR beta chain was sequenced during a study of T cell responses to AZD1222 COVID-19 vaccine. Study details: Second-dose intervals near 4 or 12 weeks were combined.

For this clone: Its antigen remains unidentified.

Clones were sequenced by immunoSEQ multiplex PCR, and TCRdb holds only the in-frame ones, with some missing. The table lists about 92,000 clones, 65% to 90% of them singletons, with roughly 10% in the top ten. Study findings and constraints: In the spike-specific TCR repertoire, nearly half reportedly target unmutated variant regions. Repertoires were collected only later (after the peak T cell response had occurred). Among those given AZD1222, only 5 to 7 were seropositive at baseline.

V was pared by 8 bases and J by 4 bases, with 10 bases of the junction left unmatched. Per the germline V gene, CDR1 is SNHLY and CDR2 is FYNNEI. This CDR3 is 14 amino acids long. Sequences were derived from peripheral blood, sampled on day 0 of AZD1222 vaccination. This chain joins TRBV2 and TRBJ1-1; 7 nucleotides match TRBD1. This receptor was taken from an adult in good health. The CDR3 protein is CASRAQGRGTEAFF. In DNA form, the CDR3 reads TGTGCCAGCCGAGCACAGGGGAGGGGCACTGAAGCTTTCTTT.